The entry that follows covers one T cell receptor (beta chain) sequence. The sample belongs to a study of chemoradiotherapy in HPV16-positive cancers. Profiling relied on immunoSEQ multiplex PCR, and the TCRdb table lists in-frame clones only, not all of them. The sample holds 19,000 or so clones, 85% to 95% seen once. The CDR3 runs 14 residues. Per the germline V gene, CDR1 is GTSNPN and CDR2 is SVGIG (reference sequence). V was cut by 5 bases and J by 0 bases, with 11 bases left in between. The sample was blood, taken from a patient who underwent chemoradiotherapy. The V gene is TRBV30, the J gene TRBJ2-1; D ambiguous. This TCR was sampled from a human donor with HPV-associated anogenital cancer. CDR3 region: CAWGRVSSYNEQFF. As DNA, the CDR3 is TGTGCCTGGGGTCGGGTCAGCTCCTACAATGAGCAGTTCTTC.